The source of this T cell receptor (beta chain) is a study of technical replicates of blood from several donors. Clones were read by immunoSEQ multiplex PCR, and TCRdb kept only the in-frame ones, dropping some. The sample shows 85,000 or so clones, 94% of them seen only once. V was pared by 1 base and J by 2 bases, with 13 bases between. The length of the CDR3 is 16 residues. CDR1 SGHRS and CDR2 YFSETQ come from the germline V gene. This clonotype originated in a human donor in good health. The chain is built from TRBV5-1 and TRBJ1-3; D is undetermined. The sample taken for sequencing was T cells isolated from PBMCs. The CDR3 loop reads CASSLIGQVAGNTIYF. The CDR3 DNA follows: TGCGCCAGCAGCTTGATAGGTCAGGTCGCTGGAAACACCATATATTTT.